One sample yielded the 21 T cell receptor beta chains listed below, sequenced in a study of blood T cell repertoires in COVID-19. Assay used: immunoSEQ multiplex PCR; TCRdb lists only in-frame clones, some missing. Here the sample spans 150,000 to 200,000 clones, approximately 84% being singletons. Sequencing used PBMCs or T cells enriched from blood (not recorded which). The receptors derive from a human donor with acute COVID-19. The donor label of this sample is uncertain.

This clone was found once. This sample also contains other DNA sequences that code for the same CDR3. The genes are TRBV27 and TRBJ1-1; possible D gene TRBD1, 6 bases. Trimming shortened V by 2 bases and J by 4 bases, and 8 bases separated the two germline ends. Per the germline V gene, CDR1 is MNHEY and CDR2 is SMNVEV (reference sequence). The CDR3 runs 13 residues. In DNA, the CDR3 is TGTGCCAGCAGTTTAGCGGGGGCCACTGAAGCTTTCTTT. Translated: CASSLAGATEAFF.

J is TRBJ1-5 and V is TRBV7-9; 8 bases line up with TRBD1. Unmatched junction bases numbered 5, after V lost 4 bases and J lost 0 bases. Germline V lookup: CDR1 SEHNR, CDR2 FQNEAQ (reference sequence). This CDR3 has 16 amino acids. CDR3 residues: CASSSGQAYSNQPQHF. DNA of the CDR3: TGTGCCAGCAGCTCGGGACAGGCCTATAGCAATCAGCCCCAGCATTTT. Full variable domain (outside the CDR3, taken from reference TRBV7-9 and TRBJ1-5): DTGVSQNPRHKITKRGQNVTFRCDPISEHNRLYWYRQTLGQGPEFLTYFQNEAQLEKSRLLSDRFSAERPKGSFSTLEIQRTEQGDSAMYLCASSSGQAYSNQPQHFGDGTRLSIL.

This chain connects TRBV7-2 to TRBJ1-5, with TRBD1 matching over 7 bases. Germline-derived CDR1 and CDR2 are SGHTA and FQGNSA. The ends lost 5 bases at V and 5 bases at J; junction bases unmatched: 9. This CDR3 region has 15 residues. As DNA, the CDR3 is TGTGCCAGCAGCCCGCGGACAGGTCGGGATCAGCCCCAGCATTTT. It encodes CASSPRTGRDQPQHF.

The chain links TRBV9 to TRBJ2-2, with 7 bases that match TRBD1. J lost 1 base, V lost 4 bases, and 13 bases had no gene match. The length of the CDR3 is 18 residues. The germline V gene has CDR1 SGDLS and CDR2 YYNGEE. The DNA for the CDR3 is TGTGCCAGCAGCATCCCCCGGGACAGAGACCGGAACACCGGGGAGCTGTTTTTT. Translation gives CASSIPRDRDRNTGELFF.

The chain carries TRBV30 and TRBJ2-1; 9 bases map to TRBD2. The CDR3 loop spans 19 amino acids. The germline V gene has CDR1 GTSNPN and CDR2 SVGIG (reference sequence). V gave up 0 bases and J gave up 9 bases; unmatched junction bases: 21. CDR3 DNA sequence: TGTGCCTGGAGTGTACGCCCCGGGGGGAAGCGGGGGGTTTACGGTGAGCAGTTCTTC. It encodes CAWSVRPGGKRGVYGEQFF. The variable domain in full, completed from reference TRBV30 and TRBJ2-1, reads SQTIHQWPATLVQPVGSPLSLECTVEGTSNPNLYWYRQAAGRGLQLLFYSVGIGQISSEVPQNLSASRPQDRQFILSSKKLLLSDSGFYLCAWSVRPGGKRGVYGEQFFGPGTRLTVL.

The J gene is TRBJ1-4, the V gene TRBV3-1 (or the pseudogene TRBV3-2), with TRBD1 matching 12 bases. The CDR3 has 14 residues. Unmatched junction bases numbered 10, after V lost 4 bases and J lost 16 bases. Germline assignment: CDR1 LGHDT and CDR2 YNNKEL (reference sequence). The CDR3 sequence: CASSPGQGARSTFF. The CDR3 DNA is TGTGCCAGCAGCCCGGGACAGGGGGCGAGAAGTACGTTTTTT.

The rearrangement joins TRBV5-8 to TRBJ2-1, with 9 bases lining up with TRBD1. CDR1 and CDR2 from the germline V gene are SGHTS and YDEGEE. The CDR3 is 14 residues long. The trim removed 4 bases at V and 2 bases at J, leaving 1 base unmatched. The CDR3 here is CASSRDRAYNEQFF. For the CDR3, the DNA is TGTGCCAGCAGCCGGGACAGGGCCTACAATGAGCAGTTCTTC.

This chain joins TRBV5-1 and TRBJ1-4; D is undetermined. The V and J ends lost 4 bases and 4 bases respectively, with 17 bases between them. Germline values: CDR1 SGHRS, CDR2 YFSETQ. The CDR3 spans 16 residues. CDR3: CASSLLGGRGNEKLFF. The CDR3 coding sequence is TGCGCCAGCAGCCTCCTCGGTGGGCGGGGTAATGAAAAACTGTTTTTT.

This sequence joins TRBV6-5 and TRBJ1-2; D possibly corresponds to TRBD1 (5 bases). Germline V gene lookup returns CDR1 MNHEY and CDR2 SVGAGI. The CDR3 loop spans 14 amino acids. Trimming shortened V by 7 bases and J by 4 bases, and 16 bases separated the two germline ends. The CDR3 sequence: CASTRRRGLYGYTF. The CDR3 DNA reads TGTGCCAGCACTCGCCGGCGGGGCCTCTATGGCTACACCTTC.

The J gene is TRBJ2-1, the V gene TRBV7-9; 8 positions agree with TRBD2. The CDR3 covers 15 residues. Germline CDR1 is SEHNR and CDR2 is FQNEAQ (reference sequence). Trimming cost V 1 base and J 7 bases; bases outside gene matches: 6. CDR3 in DNA: TGTGCCAGCAGCTTAGTACAGCGGGGGCTTAATGAGCAGTTCTTC. Translating it yields CASSLVQRGLNEQFF. Full variable domain (remainder filled in from reference TRBV7-9 and TRBJ2-1): DTGVSQNPRHKITKRGQNVTFRCDPISEHNRLYWYRQTLGQGPEFLTYFQNEAQLEKSRLLSDRFSAERPKGSFSTLEIQRTEQGDSAMYLCASSLVQRGLNEQFFGPGTRLTVL.

The chain combines TRBV6-4 with TRBJ2-7, with a tentative D call TRBD1 (5 bases). This CDR3 has 11 amino acids. The germline gives CDR1 MRHNA, CDR2 SNTAGT. V lost 5 bases and J lost 5, with 7 bases in between. Here the CDR3 reads CASSLTDEQYF. In DNA, the CDR3 is TGTGCCAGCAGTTTGACAGACGAGCAGTACTTC.

The V and J genes are TRBV6-5 and TRBJ1-1; 7 positions match TRBD1. V trimming: 6 bases; J trimming: 5 bases; junction bases outside the gene matches: 12. This CDR3 spans 15 amino acids. From germline, CDR1 is MNHEY and CDR2 SVGAGI. The CDR3 nucleotides are TGTGCCAGCAGCCTCTCAAGGGGGCTGGAGACTGAAGCTTTCTTT. Its protein is CASSLSRGLETEAFF.

The chain employs TRBV18 and TRBJ2-1; D unclear. CDR1 and CDR2 from the germline V gene are KGHSH and LQKENI. The CDR3 contains 12 residues. V was trimmed by 6 bases and J by 10 bases, leaving 13 bases between them. CDR3 region: CASSSSSGEQFF. CDR3 in DNA: TGTGCCAGCTCGTCCTCCTCCGGGGAGCAGTTCTTC.

This clone occurred a few times. The same CDR3 can be traced to other DNA sequences in this sample. This chain joins TRBV19 and TRBJ1-2; the D is unclear. CDR3 length: 16 residues. Germline V gene sequence: CDR1 LNHDA, CDR2 SQIVND (reference sequence). Deletions cut 5 bases from V and 5 bases from J, with 21 bases between. The CDR3 reads CASSSRGGDRSYGYTF. DNA of the CDR3: TGTGCCAGTAGTTCACGGGGAGGTGATAGGTCTTATGGCTACACCTTC. Full variable domain (rest looked up from reference TRBV19 and TRBJ1-2): DGGITQSPKYLFRKEGQNVTLSCEQNLNHDAMYWYRQDPGQGLRLIYYSQIVNDFQKGDIAEGYSVSREKKESFPLTVTSAQKNPTAFYLCASSSRGGDRSYGYTFGSGTRLTVV.

V gene TRBV9 combines with J gene TRBJ1-6; a weak D match, TRBD1 (6 bases). Germline loops: CDR1 SGDLS, CDR2 YYNGEE. The CDR3 totals 12 residues. V lost 1 base to trimming and J lost 13 bases, with 9 bases between them. For the CDR3, the DNA is TGTGCCAGCAGCGTACAGGGGCCTCCCCTCCACTTT. This encodes CASSVQGPPLHF.

The V gene is TRBV6-1, the J gene TRBJ2-3; 7 bases line up with TRBD1. V dropped 3 bases and J dropped 0; count of bases not matched to a gene: 3. CDR3 length: 15 residues. Germline CDR1 and CDR2: MNHNS and SASEGT. The CDR3 coding sequence is TGTGCCAGCAGTGAGCGGACAGGAAGCACAGATACGCAGTATTTT. Translated, it gives CASSERTGSTDTQYF.

This clone was observed at least ten times. CDR3 protein: CASETPTGVNTEAFF. For the CDR3, the DNA is TGTGCCAGCGAAACGCCGACAGGGGTCAACACTGAAGCTTTCTTT. The chain recombines TRBV7-9 with TRBJ1-1; 8 bases map to TRBD1. V lost 8 bases and J lost 2; bases outside the gene matches: 10. Germline V gene lookup returns CDR1 SEHNR and CDR2 FQNEAQ (reference sequence). The CDR3 runs to 15 residues.

The V call is TRBV18, the J call TRBJ2-7, with 7 bases matching TRBD1. Unmatched junction bases numbered 14, after V lost 5 bases and J lost 4 bases. CDR3 length equals 16 residues. CDR1 and CDR2 (germline): KGHSH, LQKENI. The CDR3 nucleotides are TGTGCCAGCTCATCGTTAAAGCCAGACAGGGCTTACGAGCAGTACTTC. Translated: CASSSLKPDRAYEQYF.

This sequence joins TRBV20-1 and TRBJ2-3, with D perhaps matching TRBD2 (5 bases). The germline CDR1 and CDR2 sequences are DFQATT and SNEGSKA (reference sequence). The CDR3 has 13 residues. Between the trimmed V and J ends, which lost 3 bases and 4 bases, there was a span of 11 bases. The CDR3 loop reads CSASPSEADTQYF. The CDR3 coding sequence is TGCAGTGCTAGTCCCTCGGAGGCAGATACGCAGTATTTT.

V is TRBV6-2 or TRBV6-3 and J is TRBJ1-1; the D gene is possibly TRBD1 (6 bases). The V and J ends lost 6 bases and 6 bases respectively, with 11 bases between them. This CDR3 has 12 residues. Germline loops: CDR1 MNHEY, CDR2 SVGEGT. The CDR3 bases are TGTGCCAGCAGCATTCGACAGGCTGAAGCTTTCTTT. Translation gives CASSIRQAEAFF.

The chain couples TRBV7-3 to TRBJ1-6; TRBD1 is a possible D gene (6 bases). The length of the CDR3 is 14 residues. V was clipped by 5 bases and J by 2 bases, with 7 bases between them. Germline CDR1 SGHTA, CDR2 FQGTGA. The CDR3 coding sequence is TGTGCCAGCAGCAGGACAGCCTATAATTCACCCCTCCACTTT. Its protein is CASSRTAYNSPLHF.